This T cell receptor beta chain comes out of a study of identical twins (dated by TCRdb to about 2016). General notes on the study: TCR alpha and beta repertoires from monozygotic twins, unrelated adults of various ages and cord blood were deep-sequenced to test whether fetal clonotypes persist. Replicate twin experiments were performed at different times using different library preparation protocols to rule out contamination. What the study reported, not specific to this receptor: Because the same donors could not be followed over many years, the conclusions relied on cross-sectional statistical analysis. Out-of-frame TCR alpha sharing in monozygotic twins was systematically underestimated by recombination models, whereas sharing between unrelated individuals was in agreement with the recombination models. Compared with coincidental sharing between unrelated individuals, an excess of low generation-probability sequences was observed among out-of-frame TCR alpha sequences shared between twins. In beta out-of-frame sequences, excess twin sharing was weaker, because having fewer shared sequences lowered the signal-to-noise ratio. Invariant T cells such as MAIT and iNKT could partly confound zero-insertion analyses, though diverse VJ usage argued against this for most clonotypes. Fewer insertions were carried by abundant cord blood beta clonotypes, a similar but weaker trend appeared in young adult naive repertoires, and no such trend appeared in memory repertoires.

All donors were healthy Caucasians. The twin cohort consisted of three pairs of female monozygotic twins, all aged about 18 to 29 years. The RNA used for TCR libraries was isolated from peripheral blood mononuclear cells. The library was generated by 5' RACE. Sequencing took place on an Illumina HiSeq 2000. A universal primer binding site was added through template switching, and the final cDNA carried a unique molecular identifier so that TCR cDNA molecules could be counted accurately. First-strand cDNA for TCR alpha and beta chains was synthesized from specific primers in the conserved constant-segment region. To control for contamination, every cDNA library carried two barcodes: a SMART-Mk sample barcode plus Illumina barcodes. TruSeq adapter sequences, together with Illumina sample barcodes, were added in two successive PCR steps. The TCR alpha and beta cDNA libraries were sequenced on the Illumina HiSeq platform using custom primers. Turning to the authors' computational methods: MiGEC was used to process raw reads and extract unique molecular identifiers, and MiXCR was used to find CDR3 positions. Recombination models were inferred per individual with the repgenHMM and IGoR tools using an EM algorithm. The tcR package in R was used for shared clonotype analysis, with sharing normalized by the product of cloneset sizes. To study raw recombination free of thymic and clonal selection effects, out-of-frame nonproductive sequences were analyzed. The raw public data were reprocessed by TCRdb itself: fastp quality trimming at Q25, MiXCR clonotype calling, in-frame beta chains only. Every entry covers one CDR3 protein and lists the most common genes and DNA from its rows. The V and J calls come from TCRdb's annotation, not from the publication. The sample table records a few hundred thousand distinct CDR3 sequences; roughly 9.9% of these occur just once. 2.5% to 3.5% of the sample goes to the ten largest clones.

About this clonotype: The target of this receptor is not known. Base quality data are lacking; no much larger clone is found one base away.

These data also featured in a second study, about yellow fever vaccine responses in identical twins. Reported in the second study: The authors reported that the T cell response to vaccination in identical twins appeared partly convergent and partly personalized. Focusing on identical twins, the study followed the T cell clones that responded to the vaccine, and did so with precision.

This sequence originates from a woman between 18 and 30 years old in good health. The sequencing sample was made of PBMCs.

The DNA sequence is TGTGCCAGCAGCCCAGCCGGACGTCACCACTCCTACGAGCAGTACTTC. This yields the protein CASSPAGRHHSYEQYF. The V and J genes are TRBV7-9 and TRBJ2-7, with the D gene not clear enough to name. There are 16 amino acids in the CDR3, from cysteine to phenylalanine inclusive. The retained sequence is limited to the CDR3, 48 bases, with the frame set at the first base. Based on the germline V gene (reference sequence), the CDR1 and CDR2 sequences are SEHNR and FQNEAQ. V is clipped by 5 bases and J by 0 bases, and the sequence between their germline boundaries is 17 bases long.